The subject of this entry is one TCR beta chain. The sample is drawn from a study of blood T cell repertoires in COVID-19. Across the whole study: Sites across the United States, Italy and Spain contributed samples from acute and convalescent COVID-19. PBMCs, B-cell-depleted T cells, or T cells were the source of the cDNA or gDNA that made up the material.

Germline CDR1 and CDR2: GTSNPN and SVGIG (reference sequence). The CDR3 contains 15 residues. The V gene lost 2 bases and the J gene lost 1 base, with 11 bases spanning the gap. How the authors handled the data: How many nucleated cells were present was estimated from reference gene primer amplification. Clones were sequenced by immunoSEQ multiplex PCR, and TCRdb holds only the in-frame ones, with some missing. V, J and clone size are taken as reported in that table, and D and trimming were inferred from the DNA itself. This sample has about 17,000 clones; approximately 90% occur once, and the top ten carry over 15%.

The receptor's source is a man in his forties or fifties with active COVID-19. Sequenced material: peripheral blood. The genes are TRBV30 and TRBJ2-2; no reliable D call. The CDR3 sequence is CAWSHLSGNTGELFF. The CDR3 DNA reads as TGTGCCTGGAGTCACCTTTCCGGGAACACCGGGGAGCTGTTTTTT.